The 21 T cell receptor beta chains given below trace back to one sample, sequenced in a study of T cells in Graves' hyperthyroidism and ophthalmopathy. TCR beta CDR3 regions were amplified from RNA transcripts. The TCR CDR3 was amplified in a first-round RT-PCR using the HTBI primer set. One entry per CDR3 protein, called by TCRdb with MiXCR from the multiplex PCR reads. This sample yields around 520,000 distinct CDR3 sequences, of which 14% are seen a single time; more than 11% belongs to the top ten. Sequencing used blood. These receptors were obtained from a middle-aged woman with Graves' hyperthyroidism.

This clonotype was counted ten times or more. V usage is TRBV7-9 and J usage is TRBJ1-4; weak D call: TRBD1 (5 bases). The germline V gene has CDR1 SEHNR and CDR2 FQNEAQ (reference sequence). V dropped 0 bases and J dropped 0 bases, with 11 bases sitting between them. The CDR3 covers 17 residues. CDR3 nucleotides: TGTGCCAGCAGCTTAGCCCAGACAGTTCCAACTAATGAAAAACTGTTTTTT. Its translation is CASSLAQTVPTNEKLFF.

This clonotype was detected ten times or more. This sequence joins TRBV5-1 and TRBJ2-3; D gene uncertain. Germline loops: CDR1 SGHRS, CDR2 YFSETQ. The length of the CDR3 is 14 residues. The germline V and J ends were trimmed by 7 bases and 2 bases, with 14 bases remaining between them. The CDR3 nucleotides read TGCGCCAGCCCACCCCTTGGGGACACAGATACGCAGTATTTT. It yields the protein CASPPLGDTDTQYF.

This clonotype has a single count. This chain's CDR3 is CAISAGQGSGANVLTF. The CDR3 nucleotides read TGTGCCATCAGCGCTGGACAGGGGTCCGGGGCCAACGTCCTGACTTTC. V is TRBV10-3 and J is TRBJ2-6, with 9 nucleotides matching TRBD1. Trimming at V came to 6 bases and at J to 4 bases, leaving 7 bases not matched to a gene. CDR3 length equals 16 residues. Germline CDR1 and CDR2: ENHRY and SYGVKD.

This clonotype was detected ten times or more. CDR3 sequence: CASSLAGLEQYF. CDR3 DNA sequence: TGTGCCAGCAGTTTAGCTGGGTTGGAGCAGTACTTC. This rearrangement joins TRBV28 to TRBJ2-7, with D uncertain. From germline, CDR1 is MDHEN and CDR2 SYDVKM. V gave up 2 bases and J gave up 7 bases, with 9 bases separating them. The CDR3 is 12 residues long.

Notes on this clonotype: This clone may be a read error of a much larger clone one base away. V gene TRBV7-9 combines with J gene TRBJ1-1; possibly TRBD1 for D (5 bases). Trimming removed 8 bases from V and 0 bases from J, with 16 bases in between. The germline CDR1 and CDR2 sequences are SEHNR and FQNEAQ (reference sequence). This CDR3 spans 15 amino acids. CDR3 region: CASRPGPIMNTEAFF. CDR3 nucleotide sequence: TGTGCCAGCCGCCCGGGACCGATAATGAACACTGAAGCTTTCTTT.

This clonotype was counted many times. V usage is TRBV11-3 and J usage is TRBJ2-1; perhaps TRBD1 as D (6 bases). From germline, CDR1 is SGHNT and CDR2 YENEEA. V gave up 1 base and J gave up 0 bases, with 10 bases separating them. The CDR3 spans 16 residues. The CDR3 sequence is CASSLATGHSYNEQFF. For the CDR3, the DNA is TGTGCCAGCAGCTTAGCCACGGGACACTCCTACAATGAGCAGTTCTTC.

In the case of this clonotype: Just one base apart from a much larger clone, this may be a read error. The V gene is TRBV3-1, the J gene TRBJ1-2, with unresolved D. This CDR3 is 12 amino acids long. CDR1 is LGHDT and CDR2 is YNNKEL in the germline V gene (reference sequence). V was shortened by 0 bases and J by 7 bases, with 6 bases between the two germline ends. The CDR3: CASSQDGLGYTF. CDR3 nucleotides: TGTGCCAGCAGCCAAGACGGTCTTGGCTACACCTTC.

The chain carries TRBV25-1 and TRBJ2-7, with 7 bases that match TRBD1. The CDR3 contains 17 residues. Germline values: CDR1 MGHDK, CDR2 SYGVNS. Unmatched junction bases numbered 15, after V lost 7 bases and J lost 0 bases. The CDR3 coding sequence is TGTGCCAGCATCCCCTCCCCGGGACAGCCCGGCTCCTACGAGCAGTACTTC. Amino acid sequence: CASIPSPGQPGSYEQYF.

This chain joins TRBV6-1 and TRBJ2-1; 10 bases agree with TRBD2. The CDR3 extends over 16 amino acids. V shed 3 bases, J shed 5 bases, and the junction held 7 bases outside the gene matches. Germline CDR1 and CDR2: MNHNS and SASEGT. CDR3 in amino acids: CASSEASGRVNNEQFF. The CDR3 DNA is TGTGCCAGCAGTGAGGCTAGCGGGAGAGTAAACAATGAGCAGTTCTTC.

Note on this clonotype: This clone may be a read error of a much larger clone one base away. The V call is TRBV20-1, the J call TRBJ2-5; D may be TRBD1 or TRBD2 (5 bases each). Trimming removed 0 bases at V and 4 bases at J, with 9 bases between. The CDR3 loop spans 13 amino acids. Germline CDR1 is DFQATT and CDR2 is SNEGSKA (reference sequence). The chain's CDR3 is CSAREAGTETQYF. The DNA for the CDR3 is TGCAGTGCTAGAGAAGCCGGGACAGAGACCCAGTACTTC.

V is TRBV7-2 and J is TRBJ2-3; 9 bases match TRBD2. J lost 2 bases, V lost 8 bases, and 8 bases had no gene match. Germline V gene data show CDR1 as SGHTA and CDR2 as FQGNSA. The CDR3 has 15 residues. The CDR3 DNA reads TGTGCCAGCGGTAAAGCGGGAGGTTTCACAGATACGCAGTATTTT. It is translated as CASGKAGGFTDTQYF.

This chain connects TRBV19 to TRBJ2-7; the match to TRBD2 covers 9 bases. V lost 8 bases, J lost 5 bases, and 10 bases stayed unmatched. CDR1 and CDR2 from the germline V gene are LNHDA and SQIVND (reference sequence). The CDR3 is made up of 14 amino acids. CDR3 sequence: CASSTGLATHEQYF. The CDR3, as DNA: TGTGCCAGTTCCACGGGACTAGCTACCCACGAGCAGTACTTC.

There are many counts of this clonotype. The chain combines TRBV12-5 with TRBJ1-1; unclear D gene. The V end was cut by 0 bases, the J end by 2 bases, with 7 bases between. Per germline, CDR1 LGHNT and CDR2 FRNRAP. The CDR3 spans 14 residues. CDR3 amino acids: CASGLVDANTEAFF. CDR3 sequence (DNA): TGTGCTAGTGGTTTGGTAGACGCAAACACTGAAGCTTTCTTT. Combining the CDR3 with reference TRBV12-5 and TRBJ1-1 gives the whole variable domain DARVTQTPRHKVTEMGQEVTMRCQPILGHNTVFWYRQTMMQGLELLAYFRNRAPLDDSGMPKDRFSAEMPDATLATLKIQPSEPRDSAVYFCASGLVDANTEAFFGQGTRLTVV.

This clonotype was seen repeatedly, ten times or more. V usage is TRBV9 and J usage is TRBJ2-7; possible D gene TRBD2, 5 bases. Trimming left V 3 bases short and J 4 bases short, with 14 bases between. Germline V gene sequence: CDR1 SGDLS, CDR2 YYNGEE. CDR3 length: 14 residues. The CDR3 region is CASSDGEGGYEQYF. DNA for the CDR3: TGTGCCAGCAGCGACGGAGAGGGTGGTTACGAGCAGTACTTC.

The gene calls are TRBV29-1 and TRBJ1-5; possible D gene TRBD1, 6 bases. This CDR3 region has 15 residues. Trimming took 5 bases from V and 3 from J, leaving 17 bases between them. From germline, CDR1 is SQVTM and CDR2 ANQGSEA. The CDR3 sequence is CSVCEQGDFNQPQHF. The CDR3, as DNA: TGCAGCGTTTGTGAACAGGGCGATTTCAATCAGCCCCAGCATTTT.

The sample holds many counts of this clonotype. V and J are TRBV20-1 and TRBJ2-7; D may be TRBD1 (6 bases). Germline CDR1 reads DFQATT; CDR2 reads SNEGSKA (reference sequence). The CDR3 consists of 18 residues. V shed 5 bases and J shed 1 base, with 27 bases lying between them. The CDR3 here is CSAPRDIIPKRSSYEQYF. The DNA for the CDR3 is TGCAGTGCTCCACGGGACATTATTCCCAAAAGGTCTTCCTACGAGCAGTACTTC.

This clonotype was picked up many times. The chain employs TRBV30 and TRBJ1-1; TRBD1 aligns across 7 bases. The trim removed 1 base at V and 6 bases at J, leaving 5 bases unmatched. Germline lookup yields CDR1 GTSNPN and CDR2 SVGIG (reference sequence). The CDR3 has 13 residues. CDR3 in amino acids: CAWSGLGQAEAFF. The CDR3 DNA is TGTGCCTGGAGTGGTTTAGGACAGGCTGAAGCTTTCTTT.

As concerns this clonotype: It may be a read error: a sequence one base away is much more abundant. The chain has TRBV7-2 and TRBJ1-2; 8 bases agree with TRBD1. Germline V gives CDR1 SGHTA, CDR2 FQGNSA. There are 15 residues in the CDR3. V lost 5 bases, J lost 6 bases, and 11 bases stayed unmatched. The CDR3 nucleotides are TGTGCCAGCAGCATGACGGGACAGGCCCTCCATGGCTACACCTTC. Its translation: CASSMTGQALHGYTF.

The chain recombines TRBV11-2 with TRBJ2-7; TRBD1 agrees at 9 bases. This CDR3 contains 14 residues. The germline V gene has CDR1 SGHAT and CDR2 FQNNGV. Losses at the gene ends were 6 bases for V and 3 bases for J; bases not matched to a gene: 6. CDR3 sequence: CASSWGTGNYEQYF. CDR3 coding DNA: TGTGCCAGCAGTTGGGGGACAGGGAACTACGAGCAGTACTTC.

The table lists this clonotype with many counts. The chain links TRBV5-1 to TRBJ2-1; D is uncertain. The CDR3 has 16 amino acids. Trimming removed 0 bases at V and 7 bases at J, with 17 bases between. The germline V gene has CDR1 SGHRS and CDR2 YFSETQ. The CDR3 loop is CASSLGNGVRANEQFF. The CDR3 region has the DNA TGCGCCAGCAGCTTGGGCAATGGGGTAAGAGCGAATGAGCAGTTCTTC.

This clonotype occurred many times. The chain employs TRBV5-1 and TRBJ1-1; tentative D call: TRBD1 (6 bases). This CDR3 is 15 amino acids long. Germline CDR1 reads SGHRS; CDR2 reads YFSETQ. V dropped 0 bases and J dropped 0 bases, with 9 bases sitting between them. The CDR3 coding sequence is TGCGCCAGCAGCTTGGATCAGGGGATGAACACTGAAGCTTTCTTT. Protein sequence: CASSLDQGMNTEAFF.